The next 10 T cell receptor beta chains were all read from a single sample in a study of cytomegalovirus exposure and HLA in healthy donors. The assay was immunoSEQ multiplex PCR, and TCRdb's table has in-frame clones only and misses some. The sample carries about 240,000 clones, roughly 89% recorded once. The sequenced sample consisted of PBMCs. The receptor source for this set is a man younger than 35 in good health and CMV-seronegative.

The CDR3 spells CASSSGTGFGEQFF. CDR3 DNA: TGTGCCAGCAGCTCCGGGACAGGCTTTGGGGAGCAGTTCTTC. The chain uses TRBV5-4 and TRBJ2-1, with 8 bases fitting TRBD1. V lost 3 bases, J lost 10 bases, and 9 bases stayed unmatched. Germline V gene lookup returns CDR1 SGHNT and CDR2 YYREEE (reference sequence). The CDR3 has 14 residues.

The CDR3 DNA is TGTGCCAGCAGCCCCTTAGCGGGAAGAGACACAGATACGCAGTATTTT. Its translation: CASSPLAGRDTDTQYF. The rearrangement uses TRBV4-2 and TRBJ2-3, with 8 nucleotides matching TRBD2. V lost 4 bases to trimming and J lost 2 bases; unmatched junction nucleotides: 8. The germline V gene has CDR1 LGHNA and CDR2 YNFKEQ. The CDR3 extends over 16 amino acids.

The chain links TRBV27 to TRBJ2-7; 11 positions agree with TRBD2. V lost 10 bases, J lost 2 bases, and 1 base stayed unmatched. In germline, CDR1 is MNHEY, CDR2 SMNVEV (reference sequence). The CDR3 covers 12 residues. The CDR3 loop is CATTSGTYEQYF. The CDR3 DNA reads as TGTGCCACGACTAGCGGGACCTACGAGCAGTACTTC.

CDR3 protein: CASSQQGSFTDTQYF. The CDR3 DNA is TGTGCCAGCTCACAACAGGGATCTTTCACAGATACGCAGTATTTT. The chain is built from TRBV18 and TRBJ2-3, with D perhaps matching TRBD1 (6 bases). V lost 4 bases and J 2 bases, leaving 13 bases between the germline ends. CDR3 length equals 15 residues. Per germline, CDR1 KGHSH and CDR2 LQKENI. Based on the CDR3 plus reference TRBV18 and TRBJ2-3, the full variable domain is NAGVMQNPRHLVRRRGQEARLRCSPMKGHSHVYWYRQLPEEGLKFMVYLQKENIIDESGMPKERFSAEFPKEGPSILRIQQVVRGDSAAYFCASSQQGSFTDTQYFGPGTRLTVL.

This clone has only a few counts. This chain links TRBV2 with TRBJ1-2; TRBD1 agrees at 9 bases. This CDR3 is 16 amino acids long. CDR1 and CDR2 (germline): SNHLY, FYNNEI. The V and J ends lost 6 bases and 8 bases, in that order; junction bases with no gene match: 16. The CDR3 nucleotides read TGTGCCAGCAGCTACGGGACAGGGAGGGCCCCAGGCGGCTACACCTTC. This translates into CASSYGTGRAPGGYTF.

For the CDR3, the DNA is TGTGCCAGCAGCCAAAAGGGGCTGAACACCGGGGAGCTGTTTTTT. Protein product: CASSQKGLNTGELFF. The chain recombines TRBV4-2 with TRBJ2-2; a possible D gene is TRBD1 (5 bases). V gave up 2 bases and J gave up 1 base, with 8 bases separating them. Germline V gene sequence: CDR1 LGHNA, CDR2 YNFKEQ. The CDR3 loop spans 15 amino acids.

The genes are TRBV2 and TRBJ2-7; D is perhaps TRBD1 (6 bases). CDR3 size: 14 residues. V was pared by 2 bases and J by 6 bases, with 14 bases between. Germline V lookup: CDR1 SNHLY, CDR2 FYNNEI. The CDR3 sequence is CASSELGQGFEQYF. CDR3 coding DNA: TGTGCCAGCAGTGAACTGGGACAAGGCTTCGAGCAGTACTTC.

The rearrangement links TRBV5-4 to TRBJ2-7; 16 bases are a match to TRBD2. Germline V gives CDR1 SGHNT, CDR2 YYREEE (reference sequence). After removal of 4 bases from V and 3 bases from J, the junction contained 7 bases not matched to a gene. The CDR3 consists of 17 residues. For the CDR3, the DNA is TGTGCCAGCAGCGAGGGACTAGCGGGAGGGGGTAGCTACGAGCAGTACTTC. Protein sequence: CASSEGLAGGGSYEQYF.

V gene TRBV6-5 combines with J gene TRBJ1-6; a possible D gene is TRBD1 (6 bases). Germline assignment: CDR1 MNHEY and CDR2 SVGAGI. The CDR3 has 14 residues. Between the trimmed V and J ends, which lost 6 bases and 7 bases, there was a span of 13 bases. CDR3 amino acids: CASRAGARNSPLHF. Written as DNA, the CDR3 is TGTGCCAGCAGAGCAGGGGCTCGGAATTCACCCCTCCACTTT.

The V gene is TRBV2, the J gene TRBJ2-1, with TRBD2 identical over 11 bases. The CDR3 loop spans 15 amino acids. In germline, CDR1 is SNHLY, CDR2 FYNNEI. After removal of 7 bases from V and 15 bases from J, the junction contained 17 bases not matched to a gene. The CDR3, as DNA: TGTGCCAGCATTACCTTGGGGCTAGCGGGGGGCCGGGTGTTCTTC. This codes for CASITLGLAGGRVFF. Variable domain in full (rest from reference TRBV2 and TRBJ2-1): EPEVTQTPSHQVTQMGQEVILRCVPISNHLYFYWYRQILGQKVEFLVSFYNNEISEKSEIFDDQFSVERPDGSNFTLKIRSTKLEDSAMYFCASITLGLAGGRVFFGPGTRLTVL.